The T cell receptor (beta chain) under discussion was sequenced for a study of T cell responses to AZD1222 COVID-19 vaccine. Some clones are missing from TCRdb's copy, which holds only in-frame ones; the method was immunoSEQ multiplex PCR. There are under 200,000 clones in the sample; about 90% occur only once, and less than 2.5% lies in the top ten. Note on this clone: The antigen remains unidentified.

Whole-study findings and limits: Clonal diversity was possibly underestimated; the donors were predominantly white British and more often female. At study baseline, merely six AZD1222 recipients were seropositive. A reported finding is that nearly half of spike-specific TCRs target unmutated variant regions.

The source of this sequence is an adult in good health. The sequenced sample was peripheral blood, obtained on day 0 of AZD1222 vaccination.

In DNA, the CDR3 is TGTGCCAGCAGTTACTCGTACCAGCCAGGTGAAAAACTGTTTTTT. This translates into CASSYSYQPGEKLFF. V and J are TRBV6-5 and TRBJ1-4; D gene uncertain. The CDR3 spans 15 residues. The germline V and J ends were trimmed by 0 bases and 7 bases, with 12 bases remaining between them. Germline CDR1 is MNHEY and CDR2 is SVGAGI.